Each of the 4 T cell receptor beta chains below was sequenced from the same sample in a study of cytomegalovirus exposure and HLA in healthy donors. It was with 60 Vbeta and 13 Jbeta primers that the PCR ran. Only in-frame clones appear in the TCRdb table, and some are missing; sequencing was by immunoSEQ multiplex PCR. The sample has 130,000 to 150,000 clones, about two thirds seen once. The sequencing sample was made of PBMCs. The receptors shown here come from a man aged 35-49 years in good health and CMV-seronegative.

This chain connects TRBV11-2 to TRBJ1-1; D possibly corresponds to TRBD1 (5 bases). The ends were cut back, 1 base at V and 4 bases at J, with 7 bases in the middle. Germline-derived CDR1 and CDR2 are SGHAT and FQNNGV. CDR3 length equals 13 residues. CDR3 nucleotide sequence: TGTGCCAGCAGCTTAGGCAGGGTCACTGAAGCTTTCTTT. Translating it yields CASSLGRVTEAFF.

CDR3 loop: CASTGDRVEQYF. The CDR3, as DNA: TGTGCCAGCACCGGGGACAGGGTTGAGCAGTACTTC. The V gene is TRBV6-6, the J gene TRBJ2-7; TRBD1 matches 9 bases. J was trimmed by 7 bases and V by 7 bases; bases with no gene match: 5. Germline CDR1 and CDR2: MNHNY and SVGAGI (reference sequence). The CDR3 covers 12 residues.

This clone occurred a few times. This chain uses TRBV11-2 with TRBJ1-5; no clear D. CDR1 and CDR2 (germline): SGHAT, FQNNGV. The CDR3 consists of 14 residues. V dropped 5 bases and J dropped 7 bases, with 15 bases sitting between them. The CDR3 DNA reads as TGTGCCAGCAGCCAGAGCGGCAGCAGGCAGCCCCAGCATTTT. It encodes CASSQSGSRQPQHF.

V and J are TRBV5-1 and TRBJ2-7; TRBD1 might be the D (5 bases). The CDR3 covers 15 residues. The germline V gene has CDR1 SGHRS and CDR2 YFSETQ. V was trimmed by 1 base and J by 3 bases, leaving 14 bases between them. The CDR3 coding sequence is TGCGCCAGCAGCTTGCGGTCAGGGCTCAACTACGAGCAGTACTTC. Residues: CASSLRSGLNYEQYF.